The rows below give T cell receptor beta chains drawn from one sample of a study of T cells in Graves' hyperthyroidism and ophthalmopathy. MiXCR, applied by TCRdb to the multiplex PCR reads, yields one record per CDR3 protein. The data hold more than 450,000 distinct CDR3 sequences, with approximately 20% observed a single time. Specimen: blood. All receptors derive from a man between 35 and 55 years old with Graves' ophthalmopathy. The CDR3 runs from the conserved cysteine through the conserved F or W. D genes are given only for firm matches. Some rows mark clone size as missing; the rest say once, few, many or name a class of expanded clone.

clone_size	v_call	j_call	d_call	cdr3_nt	cdr3_aa
NA	TRBV20-1	TRBJ1-4	NA	TGCAGTGCTATGAGAGATGGGGGCACTAATGAAAAACTGTTTTTT	CSAMRDGGTNEKLFF
many	TRBV29-1	TRBJ1-1	TRBD1	TGCAGCGTTAACGGACAGGCAGGCACTGAAGCTTTCTTT	CSVNGQAGTEAFF
many	TRBV30	TRBJ1-2	NA	TGTGCCTGCAGAACCCCGGGACGGCACACTATCTATGGCTACACCTTC	CACRTPGRHTIYGYTF
few	TRBV6-1	TRBJ2-1	TRBD1	TGTGCCAGCAGTGGGACAGGGGCCCCTGTTATCAATGAGCAGTTCTTC	CASSGTGAPVINEQFF
few	TRBV20-1	TRBJ1-2	TRBD1	TGCAGTGCGGGAACAGGGGGCGGACACTATGGCTACACCTTC	CSAGTGGGHYGYTF
few	TRBV6-2/TRBV6-3	TRBJ2-7	NA	TGTGCCAGCAGTTATGGGTCGGGCTACAGGACCCCACGCGAGGAGCAGTACTTC	CASSYGSGYRTPREEQYF
many	TRBV5-1	TRBJ2-4	TRBD1	TGCGCCAGCAGTTTGAGACAGGGGGAGAACATTCAGTACTTC	CASSLRQGENIQYF
few	TRBV5-8	TRBJ2-7	TRBD1	TGTGCCAGCAGCTTAACAGGGGGTGTAGGCGAGCAGTACTTC	CASSLTGGVGEQYF
NA	TRBV2	TRBJ1-1	NA	TGTGCCAGCAGTGCCAATCCAGGCGGCACTGAAGCTTTCTTT	CASSANPGGTEAFF
few	TRBV27	TRBJ2-7	NA	TGTGCCAGCAGTTTTATCGCGGGCTCTTTGAGCGAGCAGTACTTC	CASSFIAGSLSEQYF
few	TRBV10-3	TRBJ2-5	TRBD2	TGTGCCATCAGTGAAAGACTAGCGGGAGAACGGGAGAAAGAGACCCAGTACTTC	CAISERLAGEREKETQYF
NA	TRBV5-5	TRBJ2-7	TRBD2	TGTGCCAGCAGCTTGGGAGCGGGATACTCCTACGAGCAGTACTTC	CASSLGAGYSYEQYF
NA	TRBV20-1	TRBJ2-2	TRBD1	TGCAGTGCTAGAGTTGCAGGGGGCCGCACCGGGGAGCTGTTTTTT	CSARVAGGRTGELFF
many	TRBV28	TRBJ2-5	TRBD1	TGTGCCAGCGTATGGGGGACAGGTTACCAAGAGACCCAGTACTTC	CASVWGTGYQETQYF
few	TRBV6-1	TRBJ2-3	NA	TGTGCCAGCAGTGAAAGGAGGTTAGTTGCGGAGGATACGCAGTATTTT	CASSERRLVAEDTQYF
few	TRBV3-1	TRBJ1-2	NA	TGTGCCAGCAGCGCAAACCACCAGAGTGGCTACACCTTC	CASSANHQSGYTF
few	TRBV5-1	TRBJ2-5	TRBD2	TGCGCCAGCAGTCTCCAACCGCGGGGGGCTGAAGAGACCCAGTACTTC	CASSLQPRGAEETQYF
NA	TRBV12-3/TRBV12-4	TRBJ2-2	TRBD2	TGTGCCAGCCGCCTCACGGGGGGCACCGGGGAGCTGTTTTTT	CASRLTGGTGELFF
few	TRBV29-1	TRBJ2-7	TRBD1	TGCAGCGTTGAAGGGACAGGTCAGCAGTACTTC	CSVEGTGQQYF
many	TRBV20-1	TRBJ1-1	NA	TGCAGTGCTAGAGAGTCGGGACGGGGCGCTGAAGCTTTCTTT	CSARESGRGAEAFF